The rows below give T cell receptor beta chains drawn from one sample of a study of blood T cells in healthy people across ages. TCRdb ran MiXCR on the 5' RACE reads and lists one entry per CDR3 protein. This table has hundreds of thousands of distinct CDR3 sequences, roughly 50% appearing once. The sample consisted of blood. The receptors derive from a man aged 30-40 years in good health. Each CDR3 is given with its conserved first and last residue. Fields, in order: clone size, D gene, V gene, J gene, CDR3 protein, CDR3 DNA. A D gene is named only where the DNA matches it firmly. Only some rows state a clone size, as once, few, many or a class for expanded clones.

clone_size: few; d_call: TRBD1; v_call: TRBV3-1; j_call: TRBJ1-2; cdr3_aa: CASSQGGQDGIDGYTF; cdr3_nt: TGTGCCAGCAGCCAAGGGGGACAGGACGGCATTGATGGCTACACCTTC
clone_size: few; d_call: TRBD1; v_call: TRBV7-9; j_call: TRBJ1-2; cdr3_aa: CASSSGTGAYGYTF; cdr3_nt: TGTGCCAGCAGTTCCGGGACAGGGGCCTATGGCTACACCTTC
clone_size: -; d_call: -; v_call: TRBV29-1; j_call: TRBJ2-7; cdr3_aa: CSVGTSTYEQYF; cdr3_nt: TGCAGCGTGGGGACATCGACCTACGAGCAGTACTTC
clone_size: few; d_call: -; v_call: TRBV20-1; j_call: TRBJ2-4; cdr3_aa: CSARENRVGKNIQYF; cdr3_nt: TGCAGTGCTAGAGAGAACAGGGTTGGCAAAAACATTCAGTACTTC
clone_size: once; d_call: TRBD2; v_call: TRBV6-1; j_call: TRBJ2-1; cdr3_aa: CASRPGWSGRGPTYNEQFF; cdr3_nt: TGTGCCAGCAGACCAGGTTGGAGCGGGAGAGGCCCAACCTACAATGAGCAGTTCTTC
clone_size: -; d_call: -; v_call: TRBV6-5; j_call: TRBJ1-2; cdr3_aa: CASSYSGQGNYGYTF; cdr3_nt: TGTGCCAGCAGTTACTCTGGGCAGGGTAACTATGGCTACACCTTC
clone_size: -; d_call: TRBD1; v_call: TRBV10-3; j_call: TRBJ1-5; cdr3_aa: CAISPGTGGFNQPRHF; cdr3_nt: TGTGCCATCAGTCCCGGGACAGGGGGCTTCAATCAGCCCCGGCATTTT
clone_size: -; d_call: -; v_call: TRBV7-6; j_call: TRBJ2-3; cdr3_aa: CASSPRGANTQYF; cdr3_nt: TGTGCCAGCAGCCCCCGGGGGGCGAATACGCAGTATTTT
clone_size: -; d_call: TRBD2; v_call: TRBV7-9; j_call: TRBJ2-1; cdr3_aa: CASSLALTSGRPFF; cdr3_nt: TGTGCCAGCAGCTTAGCCCTTACTAGCGGGAGACCGTTCTTC
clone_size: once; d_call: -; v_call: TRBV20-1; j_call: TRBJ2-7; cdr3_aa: CSATPPPSPTYEQYF; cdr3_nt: TGCAGTGCTACTCCCCCCCCTAGCCCGACCTACGAGCAGTACTTC
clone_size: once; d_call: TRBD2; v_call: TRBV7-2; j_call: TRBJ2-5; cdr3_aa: CASSFWLAGGWETQYF; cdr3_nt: TGTGCCAGCAGCTTCTGGCTAGCGGGAGGGTGGGAGACCCAGTACTTC
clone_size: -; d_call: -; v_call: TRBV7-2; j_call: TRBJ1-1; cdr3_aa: CASSFPGGFMNTEAFF; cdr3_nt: TGTGCCAGCAGCTTCCCGGGGGGATTCATGAACACTGAAGCTTTCTTT
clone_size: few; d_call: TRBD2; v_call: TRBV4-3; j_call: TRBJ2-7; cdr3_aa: CASSPGRGRSYEQYF; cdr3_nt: TGCGCCAGCAGCCCCGGGAGGGGGAGGTCCTACGAGCAGTACTTC
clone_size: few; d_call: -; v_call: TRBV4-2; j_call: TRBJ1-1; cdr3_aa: CASSQDGREDTEAFF; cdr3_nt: TGTGCCAGCAGCCAAGATGGCAGGGAGGACACTGAAGCTTTCTTT
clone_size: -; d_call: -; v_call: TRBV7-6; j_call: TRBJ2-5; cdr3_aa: CASSPTAGTRETQYF; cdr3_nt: TGTGCCAGCAGCCCAACCGCGGGAACGAGGGAGACCCAGTACTTC
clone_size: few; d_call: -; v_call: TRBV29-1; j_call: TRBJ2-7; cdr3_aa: CSVPAGDTYEQYF; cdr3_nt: TGCAGCGTTCCCGCAGGGGACACCTACGAGCAGTACTTC
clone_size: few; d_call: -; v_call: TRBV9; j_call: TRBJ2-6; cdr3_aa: CASLRGDSGANVLTF; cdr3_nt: TGTGCCAGCCTCCGAGGCGACTCTGGGGCCAACGTCCTGACTTTC
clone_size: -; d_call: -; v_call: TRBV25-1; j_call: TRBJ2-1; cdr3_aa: CASRREGGGGEQFF; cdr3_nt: TGTGCCAGCAGGAGGGAGGGGGGTGGAGGTGAGCAGTTCTTC
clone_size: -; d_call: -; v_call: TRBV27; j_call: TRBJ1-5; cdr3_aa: CASSVVPHQPQHF; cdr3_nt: TGTGCCAGCAGTGTGGTCCCTCATCAGCCCCAGCATTTT
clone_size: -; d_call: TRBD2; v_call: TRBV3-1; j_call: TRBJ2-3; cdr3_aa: CASSRTSGRADTQYF; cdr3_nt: TGTGCCAGCAGTCGGACTAGCGGGAGGGCAGATACGCAGTATTTT
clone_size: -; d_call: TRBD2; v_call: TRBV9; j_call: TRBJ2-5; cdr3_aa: CASGSGDQETQYF; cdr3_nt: TGTGCCAGCGGGAGCGGGGACCAAGAGACCCAGTACTTC
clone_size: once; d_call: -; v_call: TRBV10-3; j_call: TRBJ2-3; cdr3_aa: CAISMGGGNTDTQYF; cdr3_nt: TGTGCCATCAGTATGGGTGGAGGGAACACAGATACGCAGTATTTT
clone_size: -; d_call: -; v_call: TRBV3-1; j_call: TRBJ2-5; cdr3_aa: CASSQVVSVYF; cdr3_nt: TGTGCCAGCAGTCAAGTCGTTTCTGTGTACTTC
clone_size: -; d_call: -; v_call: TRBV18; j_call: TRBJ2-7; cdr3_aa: CASSPQSSREQYF; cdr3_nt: TGTGCCAGCTCACCACAGAGCTCGCGCGAGCAGTACTTC
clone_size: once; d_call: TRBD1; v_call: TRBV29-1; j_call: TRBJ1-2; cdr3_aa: CSVTTGGEGYGYTF; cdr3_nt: TGCAGCGTCACTACAGGGGGCGAGGGCTATGGCTACACCTTC
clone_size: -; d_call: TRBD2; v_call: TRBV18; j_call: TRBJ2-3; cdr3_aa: CASSQIRGGPDTQYF; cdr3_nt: TGTGCCAGCTCACAAATTCGGGGGGGCCCAGATACGCAGTATTTT
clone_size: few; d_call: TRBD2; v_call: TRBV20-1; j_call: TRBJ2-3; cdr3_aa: CSATSWTSSMDTQYF; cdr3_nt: TGCAGTGCTACCTCCTGGACTAGCAGCATGGATACGCAGTATTTT
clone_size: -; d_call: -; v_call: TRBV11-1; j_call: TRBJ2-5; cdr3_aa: CASSHVGSQETQYF; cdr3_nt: TGTGCCAGCAGCCACGTAGGTTCACAAGAGACCCAGTACTTC
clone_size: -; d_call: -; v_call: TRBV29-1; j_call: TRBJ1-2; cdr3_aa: CSVLGTTGFGLYGYTF; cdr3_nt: TGCAGCGTCTTGGGAACCACAGGGTTCGGCCTCTATGGCTACACCTTC
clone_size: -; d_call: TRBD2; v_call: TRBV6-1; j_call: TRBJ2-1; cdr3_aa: CASSESGRAGEQFF; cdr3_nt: TGTGCCAGCAGTGAAAGCGGGAGGGCCGGTGAGCAGTTCTTC
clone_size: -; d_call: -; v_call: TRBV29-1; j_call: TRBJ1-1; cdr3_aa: CSVAPANTEAFF; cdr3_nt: TGCAGCGTTGCTCCCGCGAACACTGAAGCTTTCTTT
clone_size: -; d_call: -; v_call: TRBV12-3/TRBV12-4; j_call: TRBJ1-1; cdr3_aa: CASSLELLRAEAFF; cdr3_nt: TGCGCCAGCAGTTTAGAGTTGCTTCGGGCTGAAGCTTTCTTT
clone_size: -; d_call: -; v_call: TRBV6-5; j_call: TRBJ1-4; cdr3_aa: CASASPRSPTNEKLFF; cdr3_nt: TGTGCCAGCGCCTCCCCGCGCAGTCCAACTAATGAAAAACTGTTTTTT
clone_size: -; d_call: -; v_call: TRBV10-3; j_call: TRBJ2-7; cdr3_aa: CTISEPGRYEQYF; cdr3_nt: TGTACCATCAGTGAACCAGGGAGATACGAGCAGTACTTC
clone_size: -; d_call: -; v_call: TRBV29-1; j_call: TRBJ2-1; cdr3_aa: CSVSVSTHNEQFF; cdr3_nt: TGCAGCGTATCAGTTAGTACCCACAATGAGCAGTTCTTC
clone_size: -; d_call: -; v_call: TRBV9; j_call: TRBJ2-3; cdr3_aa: CASSVGAGVDTQYF; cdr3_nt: TGTGCCAGCAGCGTAGGGGCAGGAGTGGATACGCAGTATTTT
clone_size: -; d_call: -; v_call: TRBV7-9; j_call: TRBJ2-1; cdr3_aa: CASSPWGGRANNEQFF; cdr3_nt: TGTGCCAGCAGCCCCTGGGGGGGCCGGGCAAACAATGAGCAGTTCTTC
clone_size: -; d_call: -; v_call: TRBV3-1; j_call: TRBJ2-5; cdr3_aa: CASSWPQETQYF; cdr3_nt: TGTGCCAGCAGCTGGCCCCAAGAGACCCAGTACTTC
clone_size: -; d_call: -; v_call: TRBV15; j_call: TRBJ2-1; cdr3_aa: CAISREAGPTFF; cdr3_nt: TGTGCCATCAGCAGAGAAGCCGGGCCCACGTTCTTC
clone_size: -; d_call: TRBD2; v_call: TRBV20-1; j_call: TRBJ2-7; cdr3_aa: CSALSTTSGRTDEQYF; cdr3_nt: TGCAGTGCCCTCTCGACCACTAGCGGGAGAACGGACGAGCAGTACTTC
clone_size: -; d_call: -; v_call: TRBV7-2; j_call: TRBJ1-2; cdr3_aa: CASSPTTDTYGYTF; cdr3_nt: TGTGCCAGCAGCCCGACTACAGATACTTATGGCTACACCTTC